This TCR beta chain was found in a study of T cell responses to AZD1222 COVID-19 vaccine (dated by TCRdb to the early 2020s). Background for the entire study: A total of around 240 trial participants underwent TCR sequencing, of whom 200 to 220 had received two doses of AZD1222 and about 25 had received two doses of the MenACWY control vaccine. Trial participants were enrolled by age into subgroups of 18-55, 56-69 and 70-plus years, and about 150, 27 and 61 TCR-sequenced participants, respectively, were included in these subgroups. General findings and caveats noted by the study authors: The whole spike protein was spanned by vaccine-associated CD4 TCRs, and dominant responses were seen in regions 160-218 and 743-854. Reportedly, close to half of the unique spike-specific TCRs recognized epitopes lying outside the regions that are mutated in the B.1.351 and B.1.1.7 variants. Participants were mostly white British, with more females than males. The authors suggested clonal diversity may have been underestimated. The 56-69-year group was small, and its depth increase did not reach significance, likely because of low power. Because no day 14 peak-response samples were available, repertoires were characterized only after the peak T cell response. A significant rise in spike-specific TCR breadth and depth was observed after two AZD1222 doses relative to day 0 and relative to MenACWY recipients. Conclusions about previously exposed vaccinees were limited because only six or seven AZD1222 recipients were SARS-CoV-2 seropositive at baseline.

Sample time point, as interpreted from the label and publication: about 28 days (+/-7) after the second vaccine dose. AZD1222 recipients with second doses at about 4 weeks or about 12 weeks were pooled, because spike-specific TCR depth and breadth did not differ between schedules. Vaccinee samples were obtained from the UK trials COV001 and COV002, which included a single-blind randomized controlled phase 2/3 trial of AZD1222 (ChAdOx1 nCoV-19) in healthy adults. For TCRbeta chain sequencing, PBMC samples from trial participants were taken at day 0 and at day 28 after the second dose. V lost 2 bases and J lost 1 base; the stretch between them is 6 bases long. From the cysteine up to the phenylalanine, the CDR3 has a length of 13 residues. Of the read, only the CDR3 DNA is kept; its 39 bases are in frame from base 1. Based on the germline V gene, the CDR1 and CDR2 sequences are SGHDT and YYEEEE. The CDR3 regions of human TCRbeta chains were analyzed by immunosequencing. The study's own analysis went as follows. TCRs in the repertoires were matched against a reference library of SARS-CoV-2-specific TCRs that had been generated with the MIRA antigen-specificity platform. Breadth meant the fraction of unique TCRs that were SARS-CoV-2-associated, whereas depth meant the fraction of total T cells that were SARS-CoV-2-associated. Each spike-specific TCR was assigned to its reactive spike region and to a CD4 or CD8 class using the MIRA data. Log10-transformed breadth and depth values were compared by one-way ANOVA with Sidak's multiple comparisons tests. Imported from immuneACCESS, the table was reduced by TCRdb to in-frame sequences with V and J called. These copies leave out some clones; in studies compared against another copy, an unresolved V gene accounts for under half, and the cause of the remainder is not known. V and J calls and clone size come straight from that table; D and trimming were deduced from the DNA. This sample is represented by tens of thousands of clones; about nine tenths of them were singletons. Over 25% of the sample belongs to the ten largest clones.

Points on this clone: This receptor's antigen is unknown. Nothing much larger sits one base from this clone, and base qualities are not available.

The origin of this receptor is an adult who received the AZD1222 COVID-19 vaccine. Sequenced here: peripheral blood, sampled 28 days after the second AZD1222 dose. The chain is made from TRBV5-6 and TRBJ1-1; no D gene call is confident. The sequence in DNA is TGTGCCAGCAGCTTTGAGTCGAACACTGAAGCTTTCTTT. Its coded protein is CASSFESNTEAFF.